The text below deals with one T cell receptor beta chain. No antigen is known for it. These data belong to a study of T cell responses to AZD1222 COVID-19 vaccine. Whole-study findings and limits: The study found vaccine-associated CD4 TCRs spanning spike, dominant at 160-218 and 743-854.

The assay was immunoSEQ multiplex PCR, and TCRdb's table has in-frame clones only and misses some. Among 140,000 to 150,000 clones listed, over 75% were seen once. Trimming took off 1 base at V and 7 bases at J, with 15 bases between the two ends. Per germline, CDR1 SGHKS and CDR2 YYEKEE (reference sequence). This CDR3 spans 15 amino acids. The sequence was obtained from an adult in good health. V and J are TRBV5-5 and TRBJ1-5; D is ambiguous. The specimen was peripheral blood, collected on day 0 of AZD1222 vaccination. In nucleotides, the CDR3 is TGTGCCAGCAGCTTGTTTTTGTCCGGGGAGCAGCCCCAGCATTTT. As protein: CASSLFLSGEQPQHF.